The rows below give T cell receptor beta chains drawn from one sample of a study of T cells in Graves' hyperthyroidism and ophthalmopathy. TCRdb reanalysed the multiplex PCR reads using MiXCR and keeps one entry per CDR3 protein. The sample yields 300,000 to 450,000 distinct CDR3 sequences, roughly 14% seen once. The sequenced sample consisted of blood. The receptors shown here come from a woman aged 30 to 39 with Graves' ophthalmopathy. Each CDR3 is given with its conserved first and last residue. The D gene is left open where the match is weak. Size is omitted from some rows. Given values are once, few, many or a class for expanded clones.

D	J	size	V	CDR3	DNA
NA	TRBJ2-3	NA	TRBV6-5	CASSSTPTDTDTQYF	TGTGCCAGCAGTTCTACACCGACCGACACAGATACGCAGTATTTT
NA	TRBJ1-5	many	TRBV27	CASSPGGGGNQPQHF	TGTGCCAGCAGCCCGGGGGGGGGCGGCAATCAGCCCCAGCATTTT
NA	TRBJ2-2	NA	TRBV7-2	CASRTVANTGELFF	TGTGCCAGCCGGACGGTCGCGAACACCGGGGAGCTGTTTTTT
NA	TRBJ2-1	many	TRBV15	CATSTRTPPVNEQFF	TGTGCCACCAGCACCCGGACACCGCCTGTTAATGAGCAGTTCTTC
NA	TRBJ1-2	many	TRBV24-1	CATSDFEVNYGYTF	TGTGCCACCAGTGATTTTGAGGTGAACTATGGCTACACCTTC
NA	TRBJ2-1	many	TRBV12-3/TRBV12-4	CASSLSLKSYNEQFF	TGTGCCAGCAGTTTAAGCCTGAAGTCCTACAATGAGCAGTTCTTC
TRBD1	TRBJ1-1	NA	TRBV5-1	CASSKEQGAGVAAEAFF	TGCGCCAGCAGTAAAGAACAGGGGGCGGGCGTTGCAGCTGAAGCTTTCTTT
TRBD1	TRBJ1-1	many	TRBV19	CASRLRRQGTTEAFF	TGTGCCAGTAGACTACGACGACAGGGCACAACTGAAGCTTTCTTT
NA	TRBJ2-1	many	TRBV5-1	CASSWSDLTSYNEQFF	TGCGCCAGCAGCTGGTCGGACTTGACCTCCTACAATGAGCAGTTCTTC
NA	TRBJ1-1	many	TRBV7-9	CASSLYSRSEAFF	TGTGCCAGCAGCCTATATTCCAGATCTGAAGCTTTCTTT
NA	TRBJ2-1	many	TRBV7-2	CASSLQDGEQFF	TGTGCCAGCAGCTTACAGGATGGAGAGCAGTTCTTC
NA	TRBJ1-5	few	TRBV4-1	CASSPIGGRPNQPQHF	TGCGCCAGCAGCCCGATCGGGGGGCGACCCAATCAGCCCCAGCATTTT
TRBD1	TRBJ2-3	many	TRBV3-1	CASSQDRGQGTQYF	TGTGCCAGCAGCCAAGACAGGGGGCAAGGTACGCAGTATTTT
NA	TRBJ1-4	many	TRBV28	CASSLLGSTNEKLFF	TGTGCCAGCAGTCTGCTGGGGAGCACGAATGAAAAACTGTTTTTT
NA	TRBJ1-1	many	TRBV29-1	CSVRQALEAFF	TGCAGCGTCCGACAGGCCTTAGAAGCTTTCTTT
NA	TRBJ2-3	many	TRBV11-2	CASSFEGASGSTDTQYF	TGTGCCAGCAGCTTTGAGGGGGCTAGCGGCAGCACAGATACGCAGTATTTT
NA	TRBJ1-3	many	TRBV24-1	CATSDSTGPGNTIYF	TGTGCCACCAGTGATTCTACAGGACCTGGAAACACCATATATTTT
NA	TRBJ1-5	few	TRBV6-4	CASSGTASVNSNQPQHF	TGTGCCAGCAGTGGGACAGCATCGGTCAATAGCAATCAGCCCCAGCATTTT
TRBD1	TRBJ1-2	many	TRBV6-1	CASSSGTGDYGYTF	TGTGCCAGCAGTTCGGGGACAGGGGACTATGGCTACACCTTC
NA	TRBJ2-1	few	TRBV4-1	CASSQGWDSYNEQFF	TGCGCCAGCAGCCAAGGGTGGGACTCCTACAATGAGCAGTTCTTC
NA	TRBJ2-1	many	TRBV13	CASSLGKGFSNEQFF	TGTGCCAGCAGCTTAGGGAAGGGGTTCAGCAATGAGCAGTTCTTC
NA	TRBJ2-4	NA	TRBV5-6	CASSLGGVVIQYF	TGTGCCAGCAGCTTGGGGGGGGTTGTCATTCAGTACTTC